These 23 T cell receptor beta chains were all obtained from the same sample, sequenced in a study of T cell responses to AZD1222 COVID-19 vaccine. Only in-frame clones appear in the TCRdb table, and some are missing; sequencing was by immunoSEQ multiplex PCR. The sample records around 71,000 clones, 80% being singletons. The input for sequencing was peripheral blood, taken 28 days after the second AZD1222 dose. Every receptor here comes from an adult who received the AZD1222 COVID-19 vaccine.

V gene TRBV14 combines with J gene TRBJ1-1; D ambiguous. Germline V gives CDR1 SGHDN, CDR2 FVKESK. Trimming cost V 4 bases and J 7 bases, with 4 bases left between them. This CDR3 is 10 amino acids long. The CDR3 is CASSRIEAFF. In DNA, the CDR3 is TGTGCCAGCAGCCGCATTGAAGCTTTCTTT.

This rearrangement joins TRBV19 to TRBJ2-6; D remains ambiguous. CDR1 and CDR2 (germline): LNHDA, SQIVND (reference sequence). This CDR3 region has 15 residues. V was pared by 3 bases and J by 0 bases, with 6 bases between. CDR3 bases: TGTGCCAGTAGTATGACAACCTCTGGGGCCAACGTCCTGACTTTC. Protein product: CASSMTTSGANVLTF.

This clone was seen more than once but under ten times. V gene TRBV4-1 combines with J gene TRBJ2-7; D possibly matches TRBD1 or TRBD2 (5 bases each). CDR1 MGHRA and CDR2 YSYEKL come from the germline V gene. This CDR3 spans 14 amino acids. V gave up 2 bases and J gave up 3 bases, with 11 bases separating them. The DNA of the CDR3 is TGCGCCAGCAGCCAACCGGGACGGAACTACGAGCAGTACTTC. Its protein product is CASSQPGRNYEQYF.

The sample holds a few counts of this clone. The J gene is TRBJ1-2, the V gene TRBV10-3, with 9 nucleotides matching TRBD1. The CDR3 is 16 amino acids. The J segment lost 7 bases and the V segment lost 5 bases, leaving 14 bases of the junction unmatched. CDR1 and CDR2 from the germline V gene are ENHRY and SYGVKD. The CDR3 nucleotides are TGTGCCATCAGTTTACCCCCGGGACAGGGAGTACGTGGCTACACCTTC. Its protein is CAISLPPGQGVRGYTF.

The rearrangement links TRBV5-8 to TRBJ1-5, with D unclear. This CDR3 is built from 14 residues. V was cut by 1 base and J by 11 bases, with 16 bases left in between. The germline CDR1 and CDR2 sequences are SGHTS and YDEGEE. CDR3 nucleotide sequence: TGTGCCAGCAGCTTGAGAGGGTCCGGACCAGCCCAGCATTTT. Residues: CASSLRGSGPAQHF.

The V call is TRBV7-8, the J call TRBJ2-1; D possibly uses TRBD1 or TRBD2 (5 bases each). V was clipped by 0 bases and J by 6 bases, with 9 bases between them. This CDR3 contains 14 residues. Germline V gene data show CDR1 as SGHVS and CDR2 as FQNEAQ. The CDR3 bases are TGTGCCAGCAGCTTAGCCAGGGACGGCAATGAGCAGTTCTTC. Protein sequence: CASSLARDGNEQFF. Complete variable domain (other parts from reference TRBV7-8 and TRBJ2-1): GAGVSQSPRYKVAKRGQDVALRCDPISGHVSLFWYQQALGQGPEFLTYFQNEAQLDKSGLPSDRFFAERPEGSVSTLKIQRTQQEDSAVYLCASSLARDGNEQFFGPGTRLTVL.

This chain links TRBV7-2 with TRBJ2-3, with TRBD2 matching 13 bases. This CDR3 comprises 16 residues. The germline gives CDR1 SGHTA, CDR2 FQGNSA. The J segment lost 1 base and the V segment lost 4 bases, leaving 2 bases of the junction unmatched. The CDR3 DNA sequence: TGTGCCAGCAGCTCAGGACTAGCGGGGGGCACAGATACGCAGTATTTT. It yields the protein CASSSGLAGGTDTQYF. Together with reference TRBV7-2 and TRBJ2-3, the CDR3 gives the full variable domain: GAGVSQSPSNKVTEKGKDVELRCDPISGHTALYWYRQSLGQGLEFLIYFQGNSAPDKSGLPSDRFSAERTGGSVSTLTIQRTQQEDSAVYLCASSSGLAGGTDTQYFGPGTRLTVL.

The chain has TRBV6-5 and TRBJ2-4; 8 bases agree with TRBD2. This CDR3 region has 14 residues. V lost 5 bases and J lost 6; bases outside the gene matches: 6. CDR1 is MNHEY, CDR2 SVGAGI, per germline. In DNA, the CDR3 is TGTGCCAGCAGTCCCCGGGGGGGCGGAAACATTCAGTACTTC. It translates to CASSPRGGGNIQYF.

CDR3 DNA sequence: TGTGCCAGCAGCAAAGGGAACAGGGACCTAAATCAGCCCCAGCATTTT. Translated: CASSKGNRDLNQPQHF. The V and J genes are TRBV21-1 and TRBJ1-5; the table gives TRBD1 as D, unverified against the DNA. TRBV21-1 is tagged as a pseudogene. This CDR3 comprises 16 residues.

This chain uses TRBV5-1 with TRBJ2-3, with 8 bases lining up with TRBD1. The CDR3 contains 15 residues. V lost 3 bases, J lost 6 bases, and 9 bases stayed unmatched. CDR1 is SGHRS and CDR2 is YFSETQ in the germline V gene. The CDR3 DNA is TGCGCCAGCAGCTCCGGACAGGGAGGATTGGATACGCAGTATTTT. It yields the protein CASSSGQGGLDTQYF. Full variable domain (missing parts from reference TRBV5-1 and TRBJ2-3): KAGVTQTPRYLIKTRGQQVTLSCSPISGHRSVSWYQQTPGQGLQFLFEYFSETQRNKGNFPGRFSGRQFSNSRSEMNVSTLELGDSALYLCASSSGQGGLDTQYFGPGTRLTVL.

The chain couples TRBV27 to TRBJ2-2; D remains unclear. CDR1 is MNHEY and CDR2 is SMNVEV in the germline V gene (reference sequence). There are 13 residues in the CDR3. V was pared by 5 bases and J by 6 bases, with 10 bases between. The CDR3 nucleotides read TGTGCCAGCAGTATAAGTATTGCCGGGGAGCTGTTTTTT. It specifies CASSISIAGELFF.

In nucleotides, the CDR3 is TGTGCCAGCAGTTTGACAACAAGGGAGCAGTTCTTC. Protein sequence: CASSLTTREQFF. J is TRBJ2-1 and V is TRBV28; D not resolved. The germline V gene encodes CDR1 MDHEN and CDR2 SYDVKM. The V end lost 3 bases, the J end lost 10 bases, and 10 bases lay between the germline ends. CDR3 length equals 12 residues.

This chain uses TRBV7-8 with TRBJ1-2; D call uncertain. The germline V and J ends were trimmed by 5 bases and 2 bases, with 24 bases remaining between them. Germline loops: CDR1 SGHVS, CDR2 FQNEAQ. The CDR3 has 18 amino acids. The CDR3 spells CASSPRRGSLGPNYGYTF. The CDR3, as DNA: TGTGCCAGCAGCCCCCGACGGGGTAGCCTAGGACCAAACTATGGCTACACCTTC.

The chain joins TRBV30 to TRBJ1-6; no clear D gene. Trimming took 8 bases from V and 8 from J, leaving 22 bases between them. The CDR3 runs 15 residues. Germline assignment: CDR1 GTSNPN and CDR2 SVGIG (reference sequence). CDR3 residues: CAIHMGVTEDSPLHF. DNA of the CDR3: TGTGCCATACATATGGGCGTTACGGAGGATTCACCCCTCCACTTT.

This clone was observed a handful of times. The J gene is TRBJ2-5, the V gene TRBV7-6; 9 bases are shared with TRBD1. This CDR3 spans 15 amino acids. Per germline, CDR1 SGHVS and CDR2 FNYEAQ. The V gene end was trimmed by 1 base and the J gene end by 1 base; junction bases not matched to a gene: 1. In DNA form, the CDR3 reads TGTGCCAGCAGCTTAGGGGGACAGGGCCAAGAGACCCAGTACTTC. Protein: CASSLGGQGQETQYF.

The rearrangement uses TRBV2 and TRBJ1-5; D not certain. Germline V gene data show CDR1 as SNHLY and CDR2 as FYNNEI. CDR3 length: 15 residues. V lost 3 bases to trimming and J lost 5 bases, with 14 bases between them. The CDR3 sequence is CASSEGSWVYQPQHF. Here the CDR3 DNA reads TGTGCCAGCAGTGAGGGAAGTTGGGTCTATCAGCCCCAGCATTTT.

This clone was recorded a few times. The rearrangement links TRBV11-2 to TRBJ1-4, with D uncertain. The CDR3 consists of 15 residues. Trimming cost V 1 base and J 5 bases, with 11 bases left between them. Germline values: CDR1 SGHAT, CDR2 FQNNGV. The CDR3 DNA sequence: TGTGCCAGCAGCTTAGTAGTACAGACAAATGAAAAACTGTTTTTT. It encodes CASSLVVQTNEKLFF.

V and J are TRBV2 and TRBJ2-7; D may be TRBD2 (6 bases). V lost 6 bases and J lost 4, with 19 bases in between. The germline CDR1 and CDR2 sequences are SNHLY and FYNNEI. The CDR3 covers 15 residues. For the CDR3, the DNA is TGTGCCAGCAGGCGGGACTTCGGAAGGGGATACGAGCAGTACTTC. It encodes CASRRDFGRGYEQYF.

The gene calls are TRBV24-1 and TRBJ2-2; tentative D call: TRBD1 (6 bases). There are 14 residues in the CDR3. The V end was cut by 5 bases, the J end by 7 bases, with 13 bases between. The germline gives CDR1 KGHDR, CDR2 SFDVKD. Here the CDR3 reads CATSVLGGVGELFF. The CDR3, as DNA: TGTGCCACCAGTGTACTAGGGGGTGTCGGGGAGCTGTTTTTT.

The chain uses TRBV2 and TRBJ1-1; D is perhaps TRBD1 (5 bases). Germline V gene lookup returns CDR1 SNHLY and CDR2 FYNNEI. V lost 3 bases and J lost 0, with 5 bases in between. The CDR3 extends over 13 amino acids. The DNA for the CDR3 is TGTGCCAGCAGTGAGGACATGAACACTGAAGCTTTCTTT. This codes for CASSEDMNTEAFF.

The gene calls are TRBV5-1 and TRBJ1-5; possibly TRBD1 for D (5 bases). This CDR3 spans 13 amino acids. Trimming took 4 bases from V and 3 from J, leaving 8 bases between them. Per the germline V gene, CDR1 is SGHRS and CDR2 is YFSETQ. Written as DNA, the CDR3 is TGCGCCAGCAGCGTGGACAACAATCAGCCCCAGCATTTT. It translates to CASSVDNNQPQHF.

The gene calls are TRBV4-1 and TRBJ2-3; D gene ambiguous. The germline gives CDR1 MGHRA, CDR2 YSYEKL. CDR3 length: 13 residues. V was pared by 0 bases and J by 6 bases, with 7 bases between. The CDR3 DNA reads as TGCGCCAGCAGCCAAGAGGGTACGGATACGCAGTATTTT. Its translation: CASSQEGTDTQYF.

The CDR3 sequence is CASSQAGTHTEAFF. The DNA of the CDR3 is TGTGCCAGCAGCCAAGCCGGGACCCACACTGAAGCTTTCTTT. The V call is TRBV4-2, the J call TRBJ1-1, with D possibly TRBD1 on 5 matching bases. The CDR3 has 14 amino acids. V shed 1 base and J shed 3 bases, with 9 bases lying between them. CDR1 is LGHNA and CDR2 is YNFKEQ in the germline V gene.